Presented here are 20 T cell receptor beta chains from one specimen sequenced in a study of human T cells and chemical hapten exposure. Noted time point: healthy volunteer bleed at 2 weeks. Unfractionated whole blood yielded total RNA. TCRdb re-derived calls from the RACE reads in MiXCR, one entry per CDR3 protein. This table holds about 130,000 distinct CDR3 sequences, approximately 8.3% found once. Sequencing was done on a sample of whole blood. The receptors come from a male donor in good health. Some clones in this sample may be carry-over from other donors' samples.

The J gene is TRBJ2-2, the V gene TRBV10-3; D is unclear. Germline loops: CDR1 ENHRY, CDR2 SYGVKD. The V and J ends lost 3 bases and 0 bases respectively, with 14 bases between them. The CDR3 has 17 residues. The CDR3 coding sequence is TGTGCCATCAGTGAACCTCCGACGTTCACGAACACCGGGGAGCTGTTTTTT. It translates to CAISEPPTFTNTGELFF.

This clonotype was recorded a few times. This rearrangement joins TRBV7-9 to TRBJ2-1, with D hard to call. V shed 3 bases and J shed 5 bases, with 11 bases lying between them. The germline V gene has CDR1 SEHNR and CDR2 FQNEAQ (reference sequence). The CDR3 has 14 amino acids. The CDR3 sequence: CASSFLDQDNEQFF. DNA of the CDR3: TGTGCCAGCAGCTTTCTAGACCAGGACAATGAGCAGTTCTTC.

In this sample, this clonotype turned up many times. The J gene is TRBJ1-1, the V gene TRBV9; TRBD1 aligns across 7 bases. Unmatched junction bases numbered 9, after V lost 4 bases and J lost 3 bases. This CDR3 has 15 amino acids. The germline V gene encodes CDR1 SGDLS and CDR2 YYNGEE. Written as DNA, the CDR3 is TGTGCCAGCAGCCCTTCCGTCCAGGGGGACACTGAAGCTTTCTTT. Translation: CASSPSVQGDTEAFF.

V usage is TRBV6-5 and J usage is TRBJ2-4, with 7 positions matching TRBD2. V trimming: 5 bases; J trimming: 6 bases; junction bases outside the gene matches: 22. The CDR3 loop spans 19 amino acids. The germline gives CDR1 MNHEY, CDR2 SVGAGI. In DNA, the CDR3 is TGTGCCAGCAGTGCGCCCGGGACTACCGGAGACCCAAGGGGAAACATTCAGTACTTC. Amino acid sequence: CASSAPGTTGDPRGNIQYF.

This clonotype was seen at least ten times. The chain is built from TRBV12-3 or TRBV12-4 and TRBJ1-1, with no clear D. The V end was cut by 3 bases, the J end by 7 bases, with 9 bases between. The CDR3 is 12 residues long. The CDR3 is CASSFSGFEAFF. The DNA for the CDR3 is TGTGCCAGCAGTTTTTCAGGTTTTGAAGCTTTCTTT.

This clonotype was seen repeatedly, ten times or more. The genes are TRBV10-3 and TRBJ2-7, with D hard to call. Trimming took off 2 bases at V and 6 bases at J, with 17 bases between the two ends. Germline V gives CDR1 ENHRY, CDR2 SYGVKD. The CDR3 extends over 15 amino acids. Here the CDR3 reads CAISEPESWASEQYF. In DNA form, the CDR3 reads TGTGCCATCAGTGAGCCCGAAAGTTGGGCGTCCGAGCAGTACTTC.

This clonotype was recorded a few times. The J gene is TRBJ1-3, the V gene TRBV6-1, with D possibly TRBD1 on 6 matching bases. Trimming removed 4 bases at V and 0 bases at J, with 13 bases between. The CDR3 contains 16 residues. CDR1 is MNHNS, CDR2 SASEGT, per germline. CDR3 sequence reads: CASSGSTGFSGNTIYF. The CDR3 DNA reads as TGTGCCAGCAGTGGATCCACAGGGTTCTCTGGAAACACCATATATTTT.

The sample holds a few counts of this clonotype. The chain couples TRBV4-2 to TRBJ1-6; the match to TRBD1 covers 8 bases. Unmatched junction bases numbered 5, after V lost 6 bases and J lost 7 bases. The germline V gene encodes CDR1 LGHNA and CDR2 YNFKEQ. This CDR3 comprises 14 residues. CDR3 sequence (DNA): TGTGCCAGCAGTATGGGACAGGAGAATTCACCCCTCCACTTT. This gives the protein CASSMGQENSPLHF.

This clonotype showed up just a few times. V gene TRBV5-4 combines with J gene TRBJ2-1; 14 nucleotides align to TRBD2. Trimming removed 4 bases from V and 8 bases from J; junction bases left unmatched: 11. Germline assignment: CDR1 SGHNT and CDR2 YYREEE (reference sequence). This CDR3 region has 17 residues. CDR3 sequence: CASSPGTSGSLSHEQFF. As DNA, the CDR3 is TGTGCCAGCAGCCCCGGGACTAGCGGGAGTTTGAGCCATGAGCAGTTCTTC.

The chain recombines TRBV29-1 with TRBJ2-3, with 16 bases aligning to TRBD2. This CDR3 has 18 residues. V gave up 7 bases and J gave up 1 base; unmatched junction bases: 11. In germline, CDR1 is SQVTM, CDR2 ANQGSEA. The CDR3 DNA is TGCAGCGCCATCAGGGGACTAGCGGGAGGGCCTGGCACAGATACGCAGTATTTT. It is translated as CSAIRGLAGGPGTDTQYF.

The chain carries TRBV6-2 or TRBV6-3 and TRBJ1-1; 8 positions match TRBD1. Unmatched junction bases numbered 11, after V lost 8 bases and J lost 0 bases. Per the germline V gene, CDR1 is MNHEY and CDR2 is SVGEGT. This CDR3 is 16 amino acids long. The CDR3 DNA sequence: TGTGCCAGCCAAACACAAGACAGGGGACTGAACACTGAAGCTTTCTTT. Its protein is CASQTQDRGLNTEAFF.

This clonotype has a handful of counts. The J gene is TRBJ2-5, the V gene TRBV30; tentatively, D is TRBD2 (5 bases). The CDR3 is 11 amino acids. V shed 3 bases and J shed 4 bases, with 6 bases lying between them. Germline V gene sequence: CDR1 GTSNPN, CDR2 SVGIG (reference sequence). The CDR3 here is CAWSGGETQYF. The CDR3 coding sequence is TGTGCCTGGAGCGGAGGAGAGACCCAGTACTTC.

The rearrangement joins TRBV6-5 to TRBJ2-7; tentative D call: TRBD1 (5 bases). The germline V gene encodes CDR1 MNHEY and CDR2 SVGAGI. The length of the CDR3 is 11 residues. The V and J ends lost 7 bases and 4 bases respectively, with 8 bases between them. The CDR3 region has the DNA TGTGCCAGCAACCAGGGTTACGAGCAGTACTTC. This translates into CASNQGYEQYF.

J is TRBJ2-1 and V is TRBV4-3; no clear D. In germline, CDR1 is LGHNA, CDR2 YSLEER. With 0 bases removed from V and 0 bases from J, the gap between germline ends came to 9 bases. CDR3 length equals 16 residues. In nucleotides, the CDR3 is TGCGCCAGCAGCCAAGATTTCTCGAGCTCCTACAATGAGCAGTTCTTC. Translated: CASSQDFSSSYNEQFF.

This clonotype has ten or more counts. The chain has TRBV6-6 and TRBJ2-7, with 11 bases fitting TRBD2. The CDR3 is 15 residues long. CDR1 is MNHNY and CDR2 is SVGAGI in the germline V gene (reference sequence). The V and J ends lost 5 bases and 4 bases, in that order; junction bases with no gene match: 7. The DNA for the CDR3 is TGTGCCAGCAGTAATAGAGGGACTAGCGGTTACGAGCAGTACTTC. Its translation is CASSNRGTSGYEQYF.

The table lists this clonotype with a few counts. The rearrangement uses TRBV14 and TRBJ2-1; TRBD1 matches 7 bases. Losses at the gene ends were 3 bases for V and 6 bases for J; bases not matched to a gene: 5. There are 14 residues in the CDR3. Germline loops: CDR1 SGHDN, CDR2 FVKESK. DNA of the CDR3: TGTGCCAGCAGCCAGGGACAGTGGGCCAATGAGCAGTTCTTC. Encoded protein: CASSQGQWANEQFF.

About this clonotype itself: A much larger clonotype is one base distant, so this may be a read error. The chain employs TRBV20-1 and TRBJ1-6; 7 nucleotides line up with TRBD1. Germline CDR1 and CDR2: DFQATT and SNEGSKA (reference sequence). The CDR3 sequence is 15 residues long. Trimming at V came to 5 bases and at J to 14 bases, leaving 18 bases not matched to a gene. DNA for the CDR3: TGCAGTGCTCGAATAGGGGGCGCGTCAGGCTCAGCCCTCCACTTT. Protein: CSARIGGASGSALHF.

V usage is TRBV11-1 and J usage is TRBJ1-1; no definite D call. Germline values: CDR1 SGHAT, CDR2 FQDESV (reference sequence). The V gene lost 1 base and the J gene lost 7 bases, with 10 bases spanning the gap. This CDR3 has 13 residues. DNA of the CDR3: TGTGCCAGCAGCTTAGTAACCGGATTTGAAGCTTTCTTT. As protein: CASSLVTGFEAFF.

This clonotype has ten or more counts. The chain joins TRBV7-9 to TRBJ2-1; the D is unclear. The CDR3 runs to 13 residues. The germline CDR1 and CDR2 sequences are SEHNR and FQNEAQ (reference sequence). Trimming took off 5 bases at V and 6 bases at J, with 11 bases between the two ends. The CDR3 DNA reads TGTGCCAGCAGCCCGAGCGAGTTCAATGAGCAGTTCTTC. This gives the protein CASSPSEFNEQFF.

This clonotype has ten or more counts. The chain has TRBV7-9 and TRBJ2-1; D gene uncertain. Germline CDR1 SEHNR, CDR2 FQNEAQ (reference sequence). V dropped 1 base and J dropped 0 bases, with 7 bases sitting between them. The CDR3 has 15 amino acids. Written as DNA, the CDR3 is TGTGCCAGCAGCTTAGTAGCCAGCTCCTACAATGAGCAGTTCTTC. This sequence encodes CASSLVASSYNEQFF. Complete variable domain (other parts from reference TRBV7-9 and TRBJ2-1): DTGVSQNPRHKITKRGQNVTFRCDPISEHNRLYWYRQTLGQGPEFLTYFQNEAQLEKSRLLSDRFSAERPKGSFSTLEIQRTEQGDSAMYLCASSLVASSYNEQFFGPGTRLTVL.